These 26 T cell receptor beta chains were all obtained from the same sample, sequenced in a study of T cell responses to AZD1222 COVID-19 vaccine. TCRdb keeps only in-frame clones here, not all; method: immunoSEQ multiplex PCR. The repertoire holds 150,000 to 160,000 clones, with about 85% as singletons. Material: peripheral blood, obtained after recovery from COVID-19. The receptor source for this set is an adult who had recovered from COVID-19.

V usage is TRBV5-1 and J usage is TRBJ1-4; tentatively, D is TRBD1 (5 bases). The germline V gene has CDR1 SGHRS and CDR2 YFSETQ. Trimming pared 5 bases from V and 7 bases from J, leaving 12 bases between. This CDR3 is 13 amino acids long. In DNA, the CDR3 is TGCGCCAGCAGTCCTCTTCAGGGTGAAAAACTGTTTTTT. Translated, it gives CASSPLQGEKLFF.

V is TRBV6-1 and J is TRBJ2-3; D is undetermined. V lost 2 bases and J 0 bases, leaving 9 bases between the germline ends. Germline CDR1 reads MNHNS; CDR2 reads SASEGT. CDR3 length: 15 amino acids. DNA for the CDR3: TGTGCCAGCAGTGAATCGACGGTTAGCACAGATACGCAGTATTTT. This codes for CASSESTVSTDTQYF.

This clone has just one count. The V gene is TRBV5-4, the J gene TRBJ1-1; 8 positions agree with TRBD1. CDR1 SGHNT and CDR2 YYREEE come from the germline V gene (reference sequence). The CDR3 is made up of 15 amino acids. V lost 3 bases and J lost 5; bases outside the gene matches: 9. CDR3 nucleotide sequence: TGTGCCAGCAGCTCCTCTACAGGGGGGCATACTGAAGCTTTCTTT. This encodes CASSSSTGGHTEAFF. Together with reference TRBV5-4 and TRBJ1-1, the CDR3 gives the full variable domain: ETGVTQSPTHLIKTRGQQVTLRCSSQSGHNTVSWYQQALGQGPQFIFQYYREEENGRGNFPPRFSGLQFPNYSSELNVNALELDDSALYLCASSSSTGGHTEAFFGQGTRLTVV.

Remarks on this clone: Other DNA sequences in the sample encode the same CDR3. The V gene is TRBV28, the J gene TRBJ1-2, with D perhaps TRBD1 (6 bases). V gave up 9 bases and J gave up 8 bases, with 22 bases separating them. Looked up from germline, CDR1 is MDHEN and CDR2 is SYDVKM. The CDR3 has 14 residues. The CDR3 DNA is TGTGCCAGTAGTCCACAAGAAACAGGGAAGGGCTACACCTTC. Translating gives CASSPQETGKGYTF.

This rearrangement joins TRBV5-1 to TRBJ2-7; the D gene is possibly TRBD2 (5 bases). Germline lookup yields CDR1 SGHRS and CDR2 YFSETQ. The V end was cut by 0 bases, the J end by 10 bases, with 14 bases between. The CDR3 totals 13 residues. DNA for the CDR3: TGCGCCAGCAGCTTGGACCGAGCGGACTCCCAGTACTTC. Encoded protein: CASSLDRADSQYF.

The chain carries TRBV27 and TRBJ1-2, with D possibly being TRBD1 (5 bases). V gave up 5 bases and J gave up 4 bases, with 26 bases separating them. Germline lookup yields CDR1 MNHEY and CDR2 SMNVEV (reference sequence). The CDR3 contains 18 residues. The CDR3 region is CASSKQPPRDAAGYGYTF. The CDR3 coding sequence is TGTGCCAGCAGTAAACAACCCCCCCGGGACGCTGCCGGCTATGGCTACACCTTC.

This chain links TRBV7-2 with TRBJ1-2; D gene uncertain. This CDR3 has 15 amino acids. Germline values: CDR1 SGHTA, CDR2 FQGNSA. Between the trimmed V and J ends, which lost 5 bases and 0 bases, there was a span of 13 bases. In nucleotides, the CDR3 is TGTGCCAGCAGCCCGCGGGGAGGTACTAACTATGGCTACACCTTC. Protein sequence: CASSPRGGTNYGYTF. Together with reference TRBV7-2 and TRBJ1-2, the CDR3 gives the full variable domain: GAGVSQSPSNKVTEKGKDVELRCDPISGHTALYWYRQSLGQGLEFLIYFQGNSAPDKSGLPSDRFSAERTGGSVSTLTIQRTQQEDSAVYLCASSPRGGTNYGYTFGSGTRLTVV.

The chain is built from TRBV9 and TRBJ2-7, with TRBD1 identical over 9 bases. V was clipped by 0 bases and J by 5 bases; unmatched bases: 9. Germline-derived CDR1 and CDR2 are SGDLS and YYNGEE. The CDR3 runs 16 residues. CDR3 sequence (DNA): TGTGCCAGCAGCGTAGCTTTGGGACAGGGAAGGGACGAGCAGTACTTC. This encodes CASSVALGQGRDEQYF.

CDR3 protein: CATSRHSGGGTDTQYF. The CDR3 nucleotides are TGTGCCACCAGCAGGCATAGCGGGGGGGGTACAGATACGCAGTATTTT. V and J are TRBV15 and TRBJ2-3; 11 nucleotides agree with TRBD2. This CDR3 is 16 amino acids long. After removal of 3 bases from V and 3 bases from J, the junction contained 5 bases not matched to a gene. Germline-derived CDR1 and CDR2 are LNHNV and YYDKDF (reference sequence).

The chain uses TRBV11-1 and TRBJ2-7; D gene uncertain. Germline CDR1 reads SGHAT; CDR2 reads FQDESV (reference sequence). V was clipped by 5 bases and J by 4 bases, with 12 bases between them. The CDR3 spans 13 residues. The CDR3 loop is CASSPSFVYEQYF. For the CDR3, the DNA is TGTGCCAGCAGCCCTTCCTTCGTTTACGAGCAGTACTTC.

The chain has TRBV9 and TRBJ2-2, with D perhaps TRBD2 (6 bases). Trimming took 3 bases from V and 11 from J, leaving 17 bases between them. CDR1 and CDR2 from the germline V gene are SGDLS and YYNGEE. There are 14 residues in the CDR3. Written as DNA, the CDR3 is TGTGCCAGCAGCGGGGGGGACTTCCGGAGCGAGCTGTTTTTT. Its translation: CASSGGDFRSELFF.

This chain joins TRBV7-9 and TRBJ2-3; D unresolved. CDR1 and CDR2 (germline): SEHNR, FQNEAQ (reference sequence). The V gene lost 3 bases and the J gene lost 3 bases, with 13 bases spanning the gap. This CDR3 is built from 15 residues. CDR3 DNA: TGTGCCAGCAGCTTTCCGGAGAAGTCGACAGATACGCAGTATTTT. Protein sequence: CASSFPEKSTDTQYF.

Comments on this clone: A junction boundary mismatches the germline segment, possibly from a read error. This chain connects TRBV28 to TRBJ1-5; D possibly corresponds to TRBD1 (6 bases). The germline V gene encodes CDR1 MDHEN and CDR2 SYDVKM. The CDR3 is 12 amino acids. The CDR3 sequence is CASSLWDTSTDF. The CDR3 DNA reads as TGTGCCAGCAGTTTGTGGGACACCTCTACGGATTTT. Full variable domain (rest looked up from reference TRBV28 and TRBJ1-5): DVKVTQSSRYLVKRTGEKVFLECVQDMDHENMFWYRQDPGLGLRLIYFSYDVKMKEKGDIPEGYSVSREKKERFSLILESASTNQTSMYLCASSLWDTSTDFGDGTRLSIL.

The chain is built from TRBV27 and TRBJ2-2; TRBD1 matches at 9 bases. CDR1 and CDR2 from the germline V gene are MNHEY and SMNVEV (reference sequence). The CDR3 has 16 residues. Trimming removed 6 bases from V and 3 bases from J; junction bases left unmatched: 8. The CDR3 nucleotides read TGTGCCAGCAGGCAGCCGGGACAGGGAGACACCGGGGAGCTGTTTTTT. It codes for CASRQPGQGDTGELFF.

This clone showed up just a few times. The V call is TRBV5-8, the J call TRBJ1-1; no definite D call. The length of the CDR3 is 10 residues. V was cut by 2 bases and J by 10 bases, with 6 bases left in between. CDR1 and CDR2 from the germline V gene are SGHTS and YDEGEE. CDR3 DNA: TGTGCCAGCAGCTTTGGGTCAGCTTTCTTT. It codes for CASSFGSAFF. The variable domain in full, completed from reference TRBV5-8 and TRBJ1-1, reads EAGVTQSPTHLIKTRGQQATLRCSPISGHTSVYWYQQALGLGLQFLLWYDEGEERNRGNFPPRFSGRQFPNYSSELNVNALELEDSALYLCASSFGSAFFGQGTRLTVV.

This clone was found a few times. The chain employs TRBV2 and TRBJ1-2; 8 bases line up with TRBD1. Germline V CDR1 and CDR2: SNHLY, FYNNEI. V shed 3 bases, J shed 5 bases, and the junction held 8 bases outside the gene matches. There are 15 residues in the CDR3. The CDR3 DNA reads TGTGCCAGCAGTGAGAATCCAGGGGGCAGATATGGCTACACCTTC. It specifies CASSENPGGRYGYTF.

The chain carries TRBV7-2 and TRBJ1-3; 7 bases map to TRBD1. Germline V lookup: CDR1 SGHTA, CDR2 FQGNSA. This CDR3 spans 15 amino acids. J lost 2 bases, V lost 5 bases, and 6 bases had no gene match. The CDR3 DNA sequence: TGTGCCAGCAGCCTACCGGGACAGACTGGAAACACCATATATTTT. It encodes CASSLPGQTGNTIYF. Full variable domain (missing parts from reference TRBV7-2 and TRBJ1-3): GAGVSQSPSNKVTEKGKDVELRCDPISGHTALYWYRQSLGQGLEFLIYFQGNSAPDKSGLPSDRFSAERTGGSVSTLTIQRTQQEDSAVYLCASSLPGQTGNTIYFGEGSWLTVV.

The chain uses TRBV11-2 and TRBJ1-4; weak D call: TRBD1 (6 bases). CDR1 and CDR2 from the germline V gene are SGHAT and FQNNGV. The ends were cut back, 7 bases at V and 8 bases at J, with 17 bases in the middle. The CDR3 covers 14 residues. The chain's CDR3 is CASTGGGAYEKLFF. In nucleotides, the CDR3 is TGTGCCAGCACCGGTGGGGGGGCTTACGAAAAACTGTTTTTT.

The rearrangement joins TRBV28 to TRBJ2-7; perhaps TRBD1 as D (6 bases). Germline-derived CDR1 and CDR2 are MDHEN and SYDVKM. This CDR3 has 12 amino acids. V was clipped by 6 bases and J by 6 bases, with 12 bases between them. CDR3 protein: CASSLDRGEQYF. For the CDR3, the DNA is TGTGCCAGCAGCCTGGACAGAGGCGAGCAGTACTTC.

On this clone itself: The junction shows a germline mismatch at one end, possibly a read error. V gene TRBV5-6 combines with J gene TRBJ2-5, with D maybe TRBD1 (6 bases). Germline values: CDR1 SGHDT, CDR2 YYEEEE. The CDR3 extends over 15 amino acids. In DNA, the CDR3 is TGTGCCAGCAGCTTGGTAGGGACACGGGCAGAGGCCCAGTACTTC. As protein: CASSLVGTRAEAQYF.

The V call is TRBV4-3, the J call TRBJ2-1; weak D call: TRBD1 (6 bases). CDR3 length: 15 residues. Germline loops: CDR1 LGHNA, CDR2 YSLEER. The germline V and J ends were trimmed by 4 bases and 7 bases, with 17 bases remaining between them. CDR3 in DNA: TGCGCCAGCAGCCTAGAGGGACAACAGGGAAATGAGCAGTTCTTC. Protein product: CASSLEGQQGNEQFF.

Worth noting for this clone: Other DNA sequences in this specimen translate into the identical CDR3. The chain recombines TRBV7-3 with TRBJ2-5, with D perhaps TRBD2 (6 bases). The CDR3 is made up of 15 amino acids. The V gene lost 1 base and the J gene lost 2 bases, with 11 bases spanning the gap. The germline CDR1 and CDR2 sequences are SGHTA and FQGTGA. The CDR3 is CASSLMGGQQETQYF. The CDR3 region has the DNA TGTGCCAGCAGCTTAATGGGAGGCCAGCAAGAGACCCAGTACTTC.

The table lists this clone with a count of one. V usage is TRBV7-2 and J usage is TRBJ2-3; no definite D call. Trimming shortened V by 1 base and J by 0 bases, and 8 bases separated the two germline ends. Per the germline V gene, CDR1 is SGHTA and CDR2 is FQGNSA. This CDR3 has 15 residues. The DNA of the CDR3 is TGTGCCAGCAGCTTAGGTGAAGGGAGCACAGATACGCAGTATTTT. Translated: CASSLGEGSTDTQYF. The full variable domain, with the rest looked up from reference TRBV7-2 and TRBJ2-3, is GAGVSQSPSNKVTEKGKDVELRCDPISGHTALYWYRQSLGQGLEFLIYFQGNSAPDKSGLPSDRFSAERTGGSVSTLTIQRTQQEDSAVYLCASSLGEGSTDTQYFGPGTRLTVL.

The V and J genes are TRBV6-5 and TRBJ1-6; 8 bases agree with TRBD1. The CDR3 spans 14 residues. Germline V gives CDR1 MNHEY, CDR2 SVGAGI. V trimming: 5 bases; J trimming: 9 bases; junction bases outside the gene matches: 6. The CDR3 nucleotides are TGTGCCAGCAGTCCCCCAGGGGGCGGTTCACCCCTCCACTTT. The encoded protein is CASSPPGGGSPLHF.

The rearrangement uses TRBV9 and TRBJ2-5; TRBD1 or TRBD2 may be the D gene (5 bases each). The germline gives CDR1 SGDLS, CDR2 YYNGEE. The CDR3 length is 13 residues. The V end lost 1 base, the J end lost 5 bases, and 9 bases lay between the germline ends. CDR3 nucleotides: TGTGCCAGCAGCGTATTGGGGGACGAGACCCAGTACTTC. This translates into CASSVLGDETQYF.

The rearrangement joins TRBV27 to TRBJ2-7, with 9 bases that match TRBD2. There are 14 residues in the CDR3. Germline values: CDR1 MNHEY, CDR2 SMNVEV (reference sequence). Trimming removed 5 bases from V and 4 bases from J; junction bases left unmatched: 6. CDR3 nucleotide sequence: TGTGCCAGCAGTATTAGCGGGAGACTGTACGAGCAGTACTTC. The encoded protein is CASSISGRLYEQYF.